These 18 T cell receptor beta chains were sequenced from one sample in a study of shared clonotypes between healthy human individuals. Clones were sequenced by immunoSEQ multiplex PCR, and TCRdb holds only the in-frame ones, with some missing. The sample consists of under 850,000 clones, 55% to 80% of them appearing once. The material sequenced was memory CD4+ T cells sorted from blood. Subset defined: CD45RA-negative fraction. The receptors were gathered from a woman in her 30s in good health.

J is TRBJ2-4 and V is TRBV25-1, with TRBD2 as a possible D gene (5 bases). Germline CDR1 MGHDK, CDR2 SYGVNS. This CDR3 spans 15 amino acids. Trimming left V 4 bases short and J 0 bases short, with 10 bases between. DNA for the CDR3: TGTGCCAGCAGTGTCTCAGGACTAGCCAAAAACATTCAGTACTTC. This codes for CASSVSGLAKNIQYF.

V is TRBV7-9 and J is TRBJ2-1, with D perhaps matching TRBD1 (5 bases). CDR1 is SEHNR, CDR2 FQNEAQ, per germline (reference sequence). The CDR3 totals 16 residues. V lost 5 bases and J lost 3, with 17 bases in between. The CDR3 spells CASSPGSGRVYNEQFF. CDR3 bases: TGTGCCAGCAGCCCAGGGTCTGGTAGGGTCTACAATGAGCAGTTCTTC.

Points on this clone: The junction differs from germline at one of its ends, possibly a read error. The CDR3 here is CASRLYNQETQYF. The DNA for the CDR3 is TGTGCCAGCAGATTATATAACCAAGAGACCCAGTACTTC. The rearrangement joins TRBV28 to TRBJ2-5; D ambiguous. The CDR3 length is 13 residues. Germline-derived CDR1 and CDR2 are MDHEN and SYDVKM.

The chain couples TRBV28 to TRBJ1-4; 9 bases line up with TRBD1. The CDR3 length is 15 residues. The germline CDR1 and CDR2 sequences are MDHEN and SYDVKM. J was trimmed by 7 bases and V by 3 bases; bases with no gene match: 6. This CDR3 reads CASSFRWDRAEKLFF. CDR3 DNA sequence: TGTGCCAGCAGTTTTAGATGGGACAGGGCTGAAAAACTGTTTTTT.

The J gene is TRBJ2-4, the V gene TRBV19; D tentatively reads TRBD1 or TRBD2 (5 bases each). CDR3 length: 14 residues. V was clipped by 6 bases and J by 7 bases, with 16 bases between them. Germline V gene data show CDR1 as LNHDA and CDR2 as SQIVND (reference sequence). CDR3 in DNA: TGTGCCAGTAGCAATCATGGGGGAGCGAACATTCAGTACTTC. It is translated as CASSNHGGANIQYF. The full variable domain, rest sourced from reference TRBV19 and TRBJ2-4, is DGGITQSPKYLFRKEGQNVTLSCEQNLNHDAMYWYRQDPGQGLRLIYYSQIVNDFQKGDIAEGYSVSREKKESFPLTVTSAQKNPTAFYLCASSNHGGANIQYFGAGTRLSVL.

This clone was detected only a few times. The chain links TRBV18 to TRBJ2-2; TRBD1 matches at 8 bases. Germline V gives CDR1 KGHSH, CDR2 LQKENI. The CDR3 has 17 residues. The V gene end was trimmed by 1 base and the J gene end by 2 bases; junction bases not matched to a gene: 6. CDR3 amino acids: CASSPRRTGRNTGELFF. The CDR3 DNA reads TGTGCCAGCTCACCACGTCGGACAGGGAGAAACACCGGGGAGCTGTTTTTT.

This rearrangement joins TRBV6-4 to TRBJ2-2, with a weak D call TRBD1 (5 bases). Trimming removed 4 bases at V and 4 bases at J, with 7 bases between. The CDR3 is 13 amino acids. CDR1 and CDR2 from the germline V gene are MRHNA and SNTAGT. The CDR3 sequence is CASSAQGTGELFF. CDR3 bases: TGTGCCAGCAGTGCCCAGGGCACCGGGGAGCTGTTTTTT.

CDR3 in DNA: TGTGCCAGCATAACCTTGGGGCAGGGCAATCAGCCCCAGCATTTT. Translated: CASITLGQGNQPQHF. This chain connects TRBV28 to TRBJ1-5; D might be TRBD1 (5 bases). V was cut by 7 bases and J by 2 bases, with 15 bases left in between. Germline V gene lookup returns CDR1 MDHEN and CDR2 SYDVKM. CDR3 size: 15 residues.

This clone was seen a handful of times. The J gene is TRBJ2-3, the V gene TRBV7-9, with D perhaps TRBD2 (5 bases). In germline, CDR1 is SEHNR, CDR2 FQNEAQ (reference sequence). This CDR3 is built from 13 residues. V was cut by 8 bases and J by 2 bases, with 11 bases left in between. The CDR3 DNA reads TGTGCCAGCCGGGCTAGCTTCACAGATACGCAGTATTTT. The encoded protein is CASRASFTDTQYF.

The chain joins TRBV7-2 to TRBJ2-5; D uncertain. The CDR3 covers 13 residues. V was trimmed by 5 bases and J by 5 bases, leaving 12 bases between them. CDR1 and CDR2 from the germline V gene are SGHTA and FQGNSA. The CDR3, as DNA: TGTGCCAGCAGCCCTCGGTTGGGGGAGACCCAGTACTTC. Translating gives CASSPRLGETQYF.

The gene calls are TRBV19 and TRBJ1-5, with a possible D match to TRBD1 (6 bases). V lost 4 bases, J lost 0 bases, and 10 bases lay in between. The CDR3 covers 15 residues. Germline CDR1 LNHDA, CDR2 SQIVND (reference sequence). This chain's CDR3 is CASSKGTPSNQPQHF. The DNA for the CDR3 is TGTGCCAGTAGTAAGGGGACACCTAGCAATCAGCCCCAGCATTTT.

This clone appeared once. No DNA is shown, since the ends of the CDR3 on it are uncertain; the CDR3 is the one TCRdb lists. CDR3 residues: CASSLVRVEQYFRVEQYF. This rearrangement joins TRBV7-9 to TRBJ2-7. The germline gives CDR1 SEHNR, CDR2 FQNEAQ (reference sequence). The CDR3 totals 18 residues, both ends included.

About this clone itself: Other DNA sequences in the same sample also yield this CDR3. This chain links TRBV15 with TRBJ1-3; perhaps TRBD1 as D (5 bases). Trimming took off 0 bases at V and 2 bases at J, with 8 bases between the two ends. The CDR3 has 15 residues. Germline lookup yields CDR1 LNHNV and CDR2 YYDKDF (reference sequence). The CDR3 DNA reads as TGTGCCACCAGCAGAGATCAGGGCGCTGGAAACACCATATATTTT. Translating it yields CATSRDQGAGNTIYF.

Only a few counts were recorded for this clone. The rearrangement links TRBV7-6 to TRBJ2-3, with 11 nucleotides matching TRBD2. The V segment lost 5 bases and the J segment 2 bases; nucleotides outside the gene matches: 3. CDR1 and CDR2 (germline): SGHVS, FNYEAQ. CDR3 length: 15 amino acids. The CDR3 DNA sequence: TGTGCCAGCAGCAAACTAGCGGGAGTCACAGATACGCAGTATTTT. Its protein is CASSKLAGVTDTQYF.

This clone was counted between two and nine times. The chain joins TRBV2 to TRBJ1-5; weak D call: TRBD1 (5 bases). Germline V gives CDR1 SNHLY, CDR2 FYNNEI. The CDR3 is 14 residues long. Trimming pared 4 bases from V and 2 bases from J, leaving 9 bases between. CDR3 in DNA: TGTGCCAGCAGTGTCAGGGTGGGCAATCAGCCCCAGCATTTT. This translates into CASSVRVGNQPQHF.

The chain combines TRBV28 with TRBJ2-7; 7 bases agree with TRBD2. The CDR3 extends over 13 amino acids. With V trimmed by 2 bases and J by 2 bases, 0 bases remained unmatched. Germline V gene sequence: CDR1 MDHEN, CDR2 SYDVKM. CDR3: CASSLGLAYEQYF. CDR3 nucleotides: TGTGCCAGCAGTTTAGGACTAGCCTACGAGCAGTACTTC.

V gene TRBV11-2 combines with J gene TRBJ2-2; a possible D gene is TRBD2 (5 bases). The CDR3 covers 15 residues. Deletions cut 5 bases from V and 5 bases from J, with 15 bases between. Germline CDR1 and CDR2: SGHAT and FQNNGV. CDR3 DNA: TGTGCCAGCAGCAAACAACCTGGCGGGACCGGGGAGCTGTTTTTT. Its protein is CASSKQPGGTGELFF.

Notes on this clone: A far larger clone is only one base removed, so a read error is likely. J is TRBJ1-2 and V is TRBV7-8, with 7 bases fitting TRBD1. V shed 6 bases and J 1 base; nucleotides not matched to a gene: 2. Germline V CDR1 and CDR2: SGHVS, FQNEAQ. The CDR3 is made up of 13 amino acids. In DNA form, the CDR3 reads TGTGCCAGCAGGCGGGACAGTAACTATGGCTACACCTTC. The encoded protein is CASRRDSNYGYTF.